The 24 T cell receptor beta chains below all came from one sample that was sequenced in a study of T cells after yellow fever vaccination. MiXCR, run by TCRdb on the 5' RACE reads, gives a single entry per CDR3 protein. The sample records hundreds of thousands of distinct CDR3 sequences, about 5.2% being singletons. The sequencing used CD4+ T cells sorted from PBMCs, collected on the day of the yellow fever booster vaccination. Receptors were obtained from a man aged 18 to 30 who received the YFV17D yellow fever vaccine.

This clonotype has more than one count but fewer than ten. V and J are TRBV18 and TRBJ1-6; 7 bases line up with TRBD1. V was pared by 4 bases and J by 0 bases, with 6 bases of the junction left unmatched. This CDR3 has 17 residues. Per germline, CDR1 KGHSH and CDR2 LQKENI. The CDR3 DNA reads TGTGCCAGCTCACTGTGGGACAGTAGCTCCTATAATTCACCCCTCCACTTT. This encodes CASSLWDSSSYNSPLHF.

This clonotype was counted only a few times. The chain recombines TRBV7-6 with TRBJ1-2; 8 bases align to TRBD1. Germline V lookup: CDR1 SGHVS, CDR2 FNYEAQ. V lost 0 bases to trimming and J lost 2 bases; unmatched junction nucleotides: 8. CDR3 size: 17 residues. CDR3 amino acids: CASSLASQGVGNYGYTF. DNA for the CDR3: TGTGCCAGCAGCTTAGCATCACAGGGGGTCGGGAACTATGGCTACACCTTC. The full variable domain, completed using reference TRBV7-6 and TRBJ1-2, is GAGVSQSPRYKVTKRGQDVALRCDPISGHVSLYWYRQALGQGPEFLTYFNYEAQQDKSGLPNDRFSAERPEGSISTLTIQRTEQRDSAMYRCASSLASQGVGNYGYTFGSGTRLTVV.

The chain uses TRBV7-9 and TRBJ2-3, with a possible D match to TRBD2 (7 bases). This CDR3 region has 15 residues. V lost 3 bases, J lost 5 bases, and 15 bases lay in between. Germline values: CDR1 SEHNR, CDR2 FQNEAQ (reference sequence). CDR3 DNA: TGTGCCAGCAGCTTTGGGGGGGGCGGCGGAGATACGCAGTATTTT. Protein: CASSFGGGGGDTQYF. The whole variable domain, remainder taken from reference TRBV7-9 and TRBJ2-3, is DTGVSQNPRHKITKRGQNVTFRCDPISEHNRLYWYRQTLGQGPEFLTYFQNEAQLEKSRLLSDRFSAERPKGSFSTLEIQRTEQGDSAMYLCASSFGGGGGDTQYFGPGTRLTVL.

The sample holds a few counts of this clonotype. For the CDR3, the DNA is TGTGCCAGCAGAATGGCAGGGGCCGTAAATTCACCCCTCCACTTT. It specifies CASRMAGAVNSPLHF. The chain couples TRBV7-2 to TRBJ1-6, with D possibly matching TRBD1 (6 bases). Germline CDR1 SGHTA, CDR2 FQGNSA. V shed 6 bases and J shed 7 bases, with 16 bases lying between them. The CDR3 spans 15 residues.

This clonotype was found many times. The genes are TRBV24-1 and TRBJ2-1; D perhaps matches TRBD1 (5 bases). Germline V gene data show CDR1 as KGHDR and CDR2 as SFDVKD. The V and J ends lost 5 bases and 9 bases respectively, with 13 bases between them. The CDR3 is 13 amino acids. The CDR3, as DNA: TGTGCCACCAGTGTGGCAGGGAATTTTGAGCAGTTCTTC. Protein sequence: CATSVAGNFEQFF.

This chain connects TRBV11-2 to TRBJ2-3, with 8 bases lining up with TRBD2. The CDR3 is 14 residues long. The trim removed 6 bases at V and 5 bases at J, leaving 7 bases unmatched. Germline values: CDR1 SGHAT, CDR2 FQNNGV. This chain's CDR3 is CASRLLAVGDTQYF. The CDR3 bases are TGTGCCAGCAGACTACTAGCGGTTGGAGATACGCAGTATTTT.

This clonotype has only a few counts. The CDR3 protein is CASSRETGVSEAFF. The CDR3 DNA reads as TGTGCCAGCAGTCGAGAGACAGGGGTCTCTGAAGCTTTCTTT. The chain recombines TRBV5-4 with TRBJ1-1; 8 nucleotides match TRBD1. Germline V gene sequence: CDR1 SGHNT, CDR2 YYREEE (reference sequence). V was pared by 5 bases and J by 6 bases, with 9 bases of the junction left unmatched. The CDR3 totals 14 residues. The whole variable domain, remainder taken from reference TRBV5-4 and TRBJ1-1, is ETGVTQSPTHLIKTRGQQVTLRCSSQSGHNTVSWYQQALGQGPQFIFQYYREEENGRGNFPPRFSGLQFPNYSSELNVNALELDDSALYLCASSRETGVSEAFFGQGTRLTVV.

This clonotype has just a few counts. The chain couples TRBV6-2 or TRBV6-3 to TRBJ1-1, with 7 bases that match TRBD1. This CDR3 has 17 amino acids. The V gene's germline CDR1 is MNHEY and CDR2 SVGEGT. The V segment lost 3 bases and the J segment 1 base; nucleotides outside the gene matches: 11. The CDR3 DNA reads TGTGCCAGCAGTTATCCCCGCAGGGGGAGGACGAACACTGAAGCTTTCTTT. As protein: CASSYPRRGRTNTEAFF.

In this sample, this clonotype turned up many times. The V gene is TRBV7-9, the J gene TRBJ1-1, with TRBD1 identical over 9 bases. Trimming at V came to 0 bases and at J to 9 bases, leaving 5 bases not matched to a gene. The CDR3 has 14 amino acids. The germline gives CDR1 SEHNR, CDR2 FQNEAQ (reference sequence). CDR3 nucleotides: TGTGCCAGCAGCTTAGCGGGACAGGGAGGACAAGCTTTCTTT. It codes for CASSLAGQGGQAFF. Complete variable domain (other parts from reference TRBV7-9 and TRBJ1-1): DTGVSQNPRHKITKRGQNVTFRCDPISEHNRLYWYRQTLGQGPEFLTYFQNEAQLEKSRLLSDRFSAERPKGSFSTLEIQRTEQGDSAMYLCASSLAGQGGQAFFGQGTRLTVV.

Ten or more counts support this clonotype. V usage is TRBV6-2 or TRBV6-3 and J usage is TRBJ2-1; 8 nucleotides align to TRBD2. This CDR3 is 15 amino acids long. V lost 8 bases to trimming and J lost 1 base; unmatched junction nucleotides: 7. Germline assignment: CDR1 MNHEY and CDR2 SVGEGT. CDR3: CASSDGGVSYNEQFF. The CDR3 nucleotides are TGTGCCAGCTCCGACGGGGGGGTGTCCTACAATGAGCAGTTCTTC.

This clonotype was picked up many times. The chain links TRBV20-1 to TRBJ2-1; D remains unclear. V lost 7 bases to trimming and J lost 3 bases, with 10 bases between them. The CDR3 is 12 amino acids. The V gene's germline CDR1 is DFQATT and CDR2 SNEGSKA (reference sequence). CDR3 in amino acids: CSVPSVYNEQFF. The CDR3 nucleotides read TGCAGTGTCCCGAGCGTCTACAATGAGCAGTTCTTC.

This clonotype occurred many times. The chain couples TRBV11-2 to TRBJ2-5; no definite D call. The CDR3 spans 14 residues. In germline, CDR1 is SGHAT, CDR2 FQNNGV. V lost 5 bases and J 3 bases, leaving 13 bases between the germline ends. The DNA for the CDR3 is TGTGCCAGCAGCGCAGTTGGGGTTAAAGAGACCCAGTACTTC. Translated: CASSAVGVKETQYF. Full variable domain (rest looked up from reference TRBV11-2 and TRBJ2-5): EAGVAQSPRYKIIEKRQSVAFWCNPISGHATLYWYQQILGQGPKLLIQFQNNGVVDDSQLPKDRFSAERLKGVDSTLKIQPAKLEDSAVYLCASSAVGVKETQYFGPGTRLLVL.

The chain employs TRBV7-2 and TRBJ2-5, with D perhaps matching TRBD2 (5 bases). V lost 4 bases to trimming and J lost 2 bases, with 17 bases between them. The CDR3 spans 16 residues. CDR1 is SGHTA and CDR2 is FQGNSA in the germline V gene. The CDR3 nucleotides read TGTGCCAGCAGCTCACTCGGGCGGGCGGTGCAAGAGACCCAGTACTTC. Residues: CASSSLGRAVQETQYF.

The table lists this clonotype with a few counts. This sequence joins TRBV12-3 or TRBV12-4 and TRBJ1-1; TRBD1 aligns across 9 bases. The CDR3 totals 14 residues. Unmatched junction bases numbered 2, after V lost 2 bases and J lost 4 bases. CDR3 coding DNA: TGTGCCAGCAGTTTAAAACAGGGGGCCACTGAAGCTTTCTTT. This sequence encodes CASSLKQGATEAFF.

This clonotype occurred many times. DNA of the CDR3: TGTGCCAGCAGTTACTCAAGACGTGGTTCTAGCAATCAGCCCCAGCATTTT. This translates into CASSYSRRGSSNQPQHF. The V and J genes are TRBV6-2 or TRBV6-3 and TRBJ1-5, with no clear D. This CDR3 is built from 17 residues. Germline V gene sequence: CDR1 MNHEY, CDR2 SVGEGT. The V end was cut by 0 bases, the J end by 0 bases, with 12 bases between.

Many counts were recorded for this clonotype. V is TRBV10-3 and J is TRBJ2-2; D uncertain. This CDR3 is built from 15 residues. Germline V CDR1 and CDR2: ENHRY, SYGVKD. V was clipped by 5 bases and J by 6 bases, with 16 bases between them. The CDR3 DNA is TGTGCCATCAGTCTGTTCACCCGAGGCGCCGGGGAGCTGTTTTTT. Its translation: CAISLFTRGAGELFF.

This clonotype was detected a few times. J is TRBJ1-2 and V is TRBV15, with unresolved D. The CDR3 totals 12 residues. Germline CDR1 LNHNV, CDR2 YYDKDF (reference sequence). V gave up 0 bases and J gave up 8 bases, with 7 bases separating them. The CDR3 protein is CATSRDTAGYTF. The CDR3 DNA sequence: TGTGCCACCAGCAGAGATACGGCCGGCTACACCTTC.

The gene calls are TRBV5-1 and TRBJ2-3, with 7 bases matching TRBD2. The CDR3 has 17 amino acids. The V segment lost 0 bases and the J segment 4 bases; nucleotides outside the gene matches: 11. CDR1 is SGHRS, CDR2 YFSETQ, per germline. CDR3 loop: CASSLVKTSPGSDTQYF. The CDR3 bases are TGCGCCAGCAGCTTGGTGAAGACTAGCCCCGGCTCAGATACGCAGTATTTT. The full variable domain, rest sourced from reference TRBV5-1 and TRBJ2-3, is KAGVTQTPRYLIKTRGQQVTLSCSPISGHRSVSWYQQTPGQGLQFLFEYFSETQRNKGNFPGRFSGRQFSNSRSEMNVSTLELGDSALYLCASSLVKTSPGSDTQYFGPGTRLTVL.

This clonotype was observed at least ten times. This rearrangement joins TRBV7-2 to TRBJ2-1, with D perhaps matching TRBD1 or TRBD2 (5 bases each). Germline CDR1 and CDR2: SGHTA and FQGNSA. The CDR3 is made up of 14 amino acids. V was pared by 1 base and J by 3 bases, with 7 bases between. For the CDR3, the DNA is TGTGCCAGCAGCTTAGGGGGGAACTACAATGAGCAGTTCTTC. Its translation is CASSLGGNYNEQFF.

The chain has TRBV20-1 and TRBJ2-7; the D is unclear. The V end was cut by 1 base, the J end by 6 bases, with 13 bases between. CDR1 is DFQATT, CDR2 SNEGSKA, per germline (reference sequence). This CDR3 is 13 amino acids long. The DNA for the CDR3 is TGCAGTGCTAGAGGCCAGCAACCAGGCGAGCAGTACTTC. This gives the protein CSARGQQPGEQYF.

This clonotype was counted ten times or more. The V and J genes are TRBV9 and TRBJ1-6; 7 bases agree with TRBD1. CDR1 SGDLS and CDR2 YYNGEE come from the germline V gene. The CDR3 contains 15 residues. Trimming took 0 bases from V and 9 from J; bases not matched to a gene: 6. The CDR3 DNA follows: TGTGCCAGCAGCGTAGCGGGGACAGACACTTCACCCCTCCACTTT. Its translation is CASSVAGTDTSPLHF.

This clonotype was seen more than once but under ten times. In DNA form, the CDR3 reads TGTGCCAGCAGTGAATCTAGGGGACCCCAAGAGACCCAGTACTTC. This sequence encodes CASSESRGPQETQYF. The chain is built from TRBV25-1 and TRBJ2-5; either TRBD1 or TRBD2 may fit D (5 bases each). Trimming stripped 1 base from V and 1 base from J, with 10 bases between. Germline-derived CDR1 and CDR2 are MGHDK and SYGVNS. CDR3 length: 15 amino acids.

This chain uses TRBV7-9 with TRBJ1-1; TRBD1 is a possible D gene (5 bases). Germline loops: CDR1 SEHNR, CDR2 FQNEAQ (reference sequence). V lost 3 bases and J 8 bases, leaving 10 bases between the germline ends. The CDR3 length is 12 residues. The CDR3 DNA follows: TGTGCCAGCAGCTTCCATCAGGGCGAAGCTTTCTTT. Translating gives CASSFHQGEAFF.

The sample holds many counts of this clonotype. The chain joins TRBV12-3 or TRBV12-4 to TRBJ1-5; 8 nucleotides align to TRBD1. V trimming: 4 bases; J trimming: 4 bases; junction bases outside the gene matches: 6. This CDR3 is built from 15 residues. The CDR3, as DNA: TGTGCCAGCAGTTGGGGGAGACAGGGGAATCAGCCCCAGCATTTT. This translates into CASSWGRQGNQPQHF.